These T cell receptor beta chains were read from a single sample in a study of blood T cell repertoires in COVID-19. Assay: immunoSEQ multiplex PCR; the TCRdb copy retains only in-frame clones and omits some. The sample consists of 100,000 to 150,000 clones, 87% of them appearing once. Sequencing used peripheral blood. The receptor source for this set is a woman aged 45 to 65 with acute or convalescent COVID-19. CDR3s include the opening cysteine and the closing phenylalanine or tryptophan. A D gene is named only where the DNA matches it firmly. Size values are once, few and many counts, or a class for expanded clones, and some rows have none.

D gene: TRBD1; clone size: -; J gene: TRBJ2-7; V gene: TRBV19; CDR3 protein: CASSIGWQGADEQYF; CDR3 DNA: TGTGCCAGTAGTATAGGATGGCAGGGGGCCGACGAGCAGTACTTC
D gene: -; clone size: -; J gene: TRBJ1-2; V gene: TRBV4-2; CDR3 protein: CASSQDEDRNGYTF; CDR3 DNA: TGTGCCAGCAGCCAAGACGAGGACAGAAATGGCTACACCTTC
D gene: TRBD2; clone size: -; J gene: TRBJ2-5; V gene: TRBV3-1/TRBV3-2; CDR3 protein: CASSRGLLAGVYETQYF; CDR3 DNA: TGTGCCAGCAGCAGGGGCTTATTAGCGGGAGTCTATGAGACCCAGTACTTC
D gene: -; clone size: -; J gene: TRBJ1-2; V gene: TRBV12-3/TRBV12-4; CDR3 protein: CASSPGQIDGYTF; CDR3 DNA: TGTGCCAGCAGTCCAGGACAGATAGATGGCTACACCTTC
D gene: TRBD1; clone size: -; J gene: TRBJ1-2; V gene: TRBV9; CDR3 protein: CASSAISTGSPLGGYTF; CDR3 DNA: TGTGCCAGCAGCGCCATATCGACAGGGAGCCCCTTGGGTGGCTACACCTTC
D gene: TRBD2; clone size: few; J gene: TRBJ2-7; V gene: TRBV27; CDR3 protein: CASSFGRGSSYEQYF; CDR3 DNA: TGTGCCAGCAGTTTCGGGCGGGGGAGCTCCTACGAGCAGTACTTC
D gene: TRBD1; clone size: -; J gene: TRBJ1-2; V gene: TRBV7-2; CDR3 protein: CASSSDAGQGAHYGYTF; CDR3 DNA: TGTGCCAGCAGCTCCGACGCAGGACAGGGGGCCCACTATGGCTACACCTTC
D gene: TRBD1; clone size: -; J gene: TRBJ1-2; V gene: TRBV7-2; CDR3 protein: CASSLVGQNSYGYTF; CDR3 DNA: TGTGCCAGCAGCTTAGTGGGACAGAACTCCTATGGCTACACCTTC
D gene: TRBD1; clone size: -; J gene: TRBJ1-1; V gene: TRBV9; CDR3 protein: CASSYTGANTEAFF; CDR3 DNA: TGTGCCAGCAGCTATACAGGGGCGAACACTGAAGCTTTCTTT
D gene: TRBD2; clone size: -; J gene: TRBJ2-3; V gene: TRBV7-3; CDR3 protein: CASSLGLATDTQYF; CDR3 DNA: TGTGCCAGCAGCCTGGGACTAGCGACAGATACGCAGTATTTT
D gene: -; clone size: -; J gene: TRBJ2-7; V gene: TRBV19; CDR3 protein: CASSIRGIAYEQYF; CDR3 DNA: TGTGCCAGTAGTATAAGGGGAATCGCGTACGAGCAGTACTTC
D gene: TRBD2; clone size: -; J gene: TRBJ2-1; V gene: TRBV4-3; CDR3 protein: CASSLKPSGGSGNEQFF; CDR3 DNA: TGCGCCAGCAGCTTAAAACCTAGCGGGGGGTCTGGGAATGAGCAGTTCTTC
D gene: -; clone size: -; J gene: TRBJ1-1; V gene: TRBV6-4; CDR3 protein: CASSAQGGRRAFF; CDR3 DNA: TGTGCCAGCAGTGCTCAGGGAGGTCGGAGAGCTTTCTTT
D gene: TRBD1; clone size: -; J gene: TRBJ1-4; V gene: TRBV6-5; CDR3 protein: CASSDGTGGNEKLFF; CDR3 DNA: TGTGCCAGCAGCGACGGGACAGGGGGCAATGAAAAACTGTTTTTT
D gene: -; clone size: -; J gene: TRBJ2-5; V gene: TRBV2; CDR3 protein: CATGQHQETQYF; CDR3 DNA: TGTGCCACAGGACAGCACCAAGAGACCCAGTACTTC
D gene: -; clone size: -; J gene: TRBJ1-5; V gene: TRBV11-3; CDR3 protein: CASSTLRQTYSNQPQHF; CDR3 DNA: TGTGCCAGCAGCACCCTCCGACAGACTTATAGCAATCAGCCCCAGCATTTT
D gene: TRBD1; clone size: -; J gene: TRBJ2-1; V gene: TRBV5-5; CDR3 protein: CASSPDRGSYNEQFF; CDR3 DNA: TGTGCCAGCAGCCCTGACAGGGGGAGCTACAATGAGCAGTTCTTC
D gene: -; clone size: -; J gene: TRBJ2-1; V gene: TRBV7-9; CDR3 protein: CASSLAPGEEQFF; CDR3 DNA: TGTGCCAGCAGCTTAGCTCCGGGAGAGGAGCAGTTCTTC
D gene: TRBD1; clone size: -; J gene: TRBJ2-1; V gene: TRBV11-3; CDR3 protein: CASSPGQGTYNEQFF; CDR3 DNA: TGTGCCAGCAGCCCCGGACAGGGAACCTACAATGAGCAGTTCTTC
D gene: TRBD1; clone size: -; J gene: TRBJ2-2; V gene: TRBV6-5; CDR3 protein: CASSFTGVSTGELFF; CDR3 DNA: TGTGCCAGCAGTTTTACAGGGGTTTCCACCGGGGAGCTGTTTTTT
D gene: -; clone size: -; J gene: TRBJ1-5; V gene: TRBV5-1; CDR3 protein: CASSTVPSGGDQPQHF; CDR3 DNA: TGCGCCAGCAGTACGGTCCCATCGGGAGGGGATCAGCCCCAGCATTTT
D gene: -; clone size: -; J gene: TRBJ2-5; V gene: TRBV19; CDR3 protein: CASSIPGTSVTQYF; CDR3 DNA: TGTGCCAGTAGTATCCCCGGGACTTCCGTGACCCAGTACTTC
D gene: -; clone size: -; J gene: TRBJ2-3; V gene: TRBV27; CDR3 protein: CASSLWWGTSTDTQYF; CDR3 DNA: TGTGCCAGCAGTTTATGGTGGGGGACTAGCACAGATACGCAGTATTTT
D gene: -; clone size: -; J gene: TRBJ2-3; V gene: TRBV11-2; CDR3 protein: CASSFVARSGFSTDTQYF; CDR3 DNA: TGTGCCAGCAGCTTTGTGGCGAGATCGGGTTTTAGCACAGATACGCAGTATTTT
D gene: TRBD2; clone size: -; J gene: TRBJ2-2; V gene: TRBV9; CDR3 protein: CASSPPTSGRGTGELFF; CDR3 DNA: TGTGCCAGCAGCCCCCCCACTAGCGGGAGGGGCACCGGGGAGCTGTTTTTT
D gene: -; clone size: -; J gene: TRBJ1-2; V gene: TRBV24-1; CDR3 protein: CATSGGDYGYTF; CDR3 DNA: TGTGCCACCAGCGGAGGAGACTATGGCTACACCTTC
D gene: TRBD1; clone size: -; J gene: TRBJ2-1; V gene: TRBV7-2; CDR3 protein: CASSLPLLRQGRNEQFF; CDR3 DNA: TGTGCCAGCAGCTTACCCCTACTTAGACAGGGTCGTAATGAGCAGTTCTTC
D gene: -; clone size: -; J gene: TRBJ1-3; V gene: TRBV7-2; CDR3 protein: CASSTDRGNTIYF; CDR3 DNA: TGTGCCAGCAGTACCGACAGGGGAAACACCATATATTTT
D gene: TRBD2; clone size: -; J gene: TRBJ2-7; V gene: TRBV5-4; CDR3 protein: CASSLPGTSAYEQYF; CDR3 DNA: TGTGCCAGCAGCTTACCCGGGACTAGCGCCTACGAGCAGTACTTC
D gene: TRBD1; clone size: -; J gene: TRBJ2-7; V gene: TRBV10-3; CDR3 protein: CAISAGGQGPSYEQYF; CDR3 DNA: TGTGCCATCAGTGCTGGAGGACAGGGGCCTTCCTACGAGCAGTACTTC
D gene: TRBD2; clone size: -; J gene: TRBJ2-1; V gene: TRBV27; CDR3 protein: CASSAPGLAYSYNEQFF; CDR3 DNA: TGTGCCAGCAGTGCTCCGGGACTAGCCTACTCCTACAATGAGCAGTTCTTC
D gene: -; clone size: -; J gene: TRBJ1-2; V gene: TRBV7-2; CDR3 protein: CASSLGSFQNRPYGYTF; CDR3 DNA: TGTGCCAGCAGCTTAGGTTCTTTTCAGAACAGACCCTATGGCTACACCTTC
D gene: -; clone size: -; J gene: TRBJ1-1; V gene: TRBV7-2; CDR3 protein: CASSILEGTEAFF; CDR3 DNA: TGTGCCAGCAGCATCCTAGAGGGTACTGAAGCTTTCTTT
D gene: -; clone size: -; J gene: TRBJ1-5; V gene: TRBV6-5; CDR3 protein: CASSTGGGSNQPQHF; CDR3 DNA: TGTGCCAGCAGTACTGGGGGGGGTTCCAATCAGCCCCAGCATTTT
D gene: TRBD2; clone size: -; J gene: TRBJ2-1; V gene: TRBV18; CDR3 protein: CASSPGTSGSGEQFF; CDR3 DNA: TGTGCCAGCTCACCGGGGACTAGCGGGAGTGGGGAGCAGTTCTTC
D gene: -; clone size: -; J gene: TRBJ1-1; V gene: TRBV18; CDR3 protein: CASSPVQGSTEAFF; CDR3 DNA: TGTGCCAGCTCACCAGTACAGGGATCTACTGAAGCTTTCTTT
D gene: -; clone size: once; J gene: TRBJ2-1; V gene: TRBV18; CDR3 protein: CASLPSGGHNEQFF; CDR3 DNA: TGTGCCAGCCTCCCGTCGGGGGGCCACAATGAGCAGTTCTTC
D gene: TRBD2; clone size: -; J gene: TRBJ2-7; V gene: TRBV30; CDR3 protein: CAWGRLAGVREQYF; CDR3 DNA: TGTGCCTGGGGGAGACTAGCGGGAGTACGGGAGCAGTACTTC
D gene: -; clone size: few; J gene: TRBJ2-1; V gene: TRBV6-6; CDR3 protein: CASSYSASDEQFF; CDR3 DNA: TGTGCCAGCAGTTACTCGGCTAGCGATGAGCAGTTCTTC
D gene: -; clone size: -; J gene: TRBJ1-1; V gene: TRBV11-3; CDR3 protein: CASSLGGRGRGTEAFF; CDR3 DNA: TGTGCCAGCAGCTTAGGTGGGCGGGGGAGAGGCACTGAAGCTTTCTTT
D gene: -; clone size: -; J gene: TRBJ1-1; V gene: TRBV5-1; CDR3 protein: CASSRGGSGEAFF; CDR3 DNA: TGCGCCAGCAGCAGAGGGGGAAGCGGTGAAGCTTTCTTT
D gene: -; clone size: once; J gene: TRBJ2-7; V gene: TRBV11-2; CDR3 protein: CASSFSGQHSYEQYF; CDR3 DNA: TGTGCCAGCAGCTTTTCGGGACAACACTCCTACGAGCAGTACTTC
D gene: TRBD2; clone size: -; J gene: TRBJ2-2; V gene: TRBV19; CDR3 protein: CASSKGLAGGNTGELFF; CDR3 DNA: TGTGCCAGTAGTAAGGGACTAGCGGGAGGTAACACCGGGGAGCTGTTTTTT
D gene: -; clone size: -; J gene: TRBJ1-1; V gene: TRBV9; CDR3 protein: CASSVGGGLMNTEAFF; CDR3 DNA: TGTGCCAGCAGCGTAGGCGGGGGCCTGATGAACACTGAAGCTTTCTTT
D gene: TRBD1; clone size: -; J gene: TRBJ2-7; V gene: TRBV27; CDR3 protein: CASSSPGQGGHEQYF; CDR3 DNA: TGTGCCAGCAGTTCCCCGGGACAGGGAGGACACGAGCAGTACTTC
D gene: -; clone size: -; J gene: TRBJ1-1; V gene: TRBV6-2/TRBV6-3; CDR3 protein: CASSTSPGTPNTEAFF; CDR3 DNA: TGTGCCAGCAGTACCAGTCCCGGGACACCGAACACTGAAGCTTTCTTT
D gene: -; clone size: -; J gene: TRBJ1-1; V gene: TRBV30; CDR3 protein: CAWSVARNTEAFF; CDR3 DNA: TGTGCCTGGAGTGTAGCCCGGAACACTGAAGCTTTCTTT
D gene: TRBD2; clone size: -; J gene: TRBJ2-1; V gene: TRBV5-1; CDR3 protein: CASSSLLGTSGSIPNEQFF; CDR3 DNA: TGCGCCAGCAGCTCCCTCTTAGGTACTAGCGGTTCGATCCCCAATGAGCAGTTCTTC
D gene: TRBD1; clone size: -; J gene: TRBJ2-7; V gene: TRBV5-5; CDR3 protein: CASSLLLGTGGIEQYF; CDR3 DNA: TGTGCCAGCAGCCTTCTGCTCGGGACAGGGGGCATCGAGCAGTACTTC
D gene: TRBD1; clone size: -; J gene: TRBJ2-3; V gene: TRBV19; CDR3 protein: CASSPRDRGDTQYF; CDR3 DNA: TGTGCCAGTAGTCCCCGGGACAGGGGGGATACGCAGTATTTT
D gene: -; clone size: once; J gene: TRBJ1-4; V gene: TRBV30; CDR3 protein: CAWSGQLSLEKLFF; CDR3 DNA: -
D gene: -; clone size: few; J gene: TRBJ1-3; V gene: TRBV19; CDR3 protein: CASSSGSYSGNTIYF; CDR3 DNA: TGTGCCAGTAGTAGCGGGAGTTACTCTGGAAACACCATATATTTT
D gene: TRBD1; clone size: -; J gene: TRBJ1-5; V gene: TRBV2; CDR3 protein: CASSPTGVVQPQHF; CDR3 DNA: TGTGCCAGCAGCCCGACAGGGGTGGTTCAGCCCCAGCATTTT